A single sample is the source of the 7 T cell receptor beta chains below, sequenced in a study of long-term antiretroviral therapy in people with HIV. They ran version v3.0 of the immunoSEQ assay at survey level. Sequencing used immunoSEQ multiplex PCR; TCRdb keeps in-frame clones, though not all of them. Here the sample spans approximately 28,000 clones, about 88% being singletons. This specimen consisted of unsorted PBMCs, obtained 2 years after starting antiretroviral therapy. Every receptor here comes from a man aged 45 to 65 with HIV.

The chain couples TRBV2 to TRBJ2-1; D tentatively reads TRBD1 or TRBD2 (5 bases each). The CDR3 consists of 15 residues. Trimming removed 11 bases from V and 4 bases from J, with 21 bases in between. Germline CDR1 and CDR2: SNHLY and FYNNEI. CDR3 DNA: TGTGCCCGAAAGGTGGGGACCCAGCTTTACAATGAGCAGTTCTTC. It yields the protein CARKVGTQLYNEQFF.

The chain uses TRBV28 and TRBJ2-7; TRBD1 agrees at 10 bases. The CDR3 loop spans 15 amino acids. The germline gives CDR1 MDHEN, CDR2 SYDVKM. V trimming: 6 bases; J trimming: 3 bases; junction bases outside the gene matches: 8. The CDR3 sequence: CASSTWGTGDYEQYF. As DNA, the CDR3 is TGTGCCAGCAGCACCTGGGGGACAGGGGACTACGAGCAGTACTTC.

The rearrangement joins TRBV2 to TRBJ1-4; D gene uncertain. CDR3 length: 15 amino acids. CDR1 is SNHLY and CDR2 is FYNNEI in the germline V gene. The germline V and J ends were trimmed by 1 base and 5 bases, with 11 bases remaining between them. CDR3 residues: CASSEDHILNEKLFF. DNA for the CDR3: TGTGCCAGCAGTGAAGATCACATTCTGAATGAAAAACTGTTTTTT.

The J gene is TRBJ2-2, the V gene TRBV6-6; 7 nucleotides match TRBD1. Germline-derived CDR1 and CDR2 are MNHNY and SVGAGI (reference sequence). V was clipped by 2 bases and J by 5 bases; unmatched bases: 5. The CDR3 length is 15 residues. The chain's CDR3 is CASSYRGPDTGELFF. In DNA form, the CDR3 reads TGTGCCAGCAGTTACAGGGGGCCGGATACCGGGGAGCTGTTTTTT.

V is TRBV18 and J is TRBJ1-2; no definite D call. Germline V gives CDR1 KGHSH, CDR2 LQKENI. The CDR3 runs to 18 residues. The V end lost 3 bases, the J end lost 4 bases, and 24 bases lay between the germline ends. CDR3: CASSPPAGQRTPSYGYTF. The CDR3 DNA reads as TGTGCCAGCTCACCTCCAGCGGGTCAGAGAACCCCAAGCTATGGCTACACCTTC. Complete variable domain (other parts from reference TRBV18 and TRBJ1-2): NAGVMQNPRHLVRRRGQEARLRCSPMKGHSHVYWYRQLPEEGLKFMVYLQKENIIDESGMPKERFSAEFPKEGPSILRIQQVVRGDSAAYFCASSPPAGQRTPSYGYTFGSGTRLTVV.

The rearrangement links TRBV9 to TRBJ2-1; 9 nucleotides align to TRBD2. The CDR3 length is 16 residues. The germline CDR1 and CDR2 sequences are SGDLS and YYNGEE. Trimming took 4 bases from V and 7 from J; bases not matched to a gene: 12. CDR3: CASSPSPSGMLNEQFF. The CDR3 nucleotides are TGTGCCAGCAGCCCAAGTCCTAGCGGGATGTTAAATGAGCAGTTCTTC.

The chain employs TRBV11-1 and TRBJ1-1; D unresolved. The V end was cut by 1 base, the J end by 1 base, with 10 bases between. CDR3 size: 15 residues. From germline, CDR1 is SGHAT and CDR2 FQDESV (reference sequence). The CDR3 bases are TGTGCCAGCAGCTTAGTGGACCTGAAGAACACTGAAGCTTTCTTT. It codes for CASSLVDLKNTEAFF.